This TCR beta chain emerged from a study of blood T cells in healthy people across ages. Study-wide findings and caveats: Without sorted subsets, naive and antigen-experienced compartments could not be conclusively compared.

Isolation recovered at least 6.5 million PBMCs from every sample. CDR1 and CDR2 (germline): MNHEY, SMNVEV (reference sequence). Trimming removed 5 bases at V and 7 bases at J, with 15 bases between. This CDR3 is 13 amino acids long. The authors ran a second PCR of about 6 to 11 cycles using a sample-barcoded 5' primer and a J-beta primer mix. In TCRdb, the 5' RACE reads were re-called with MiXCR into one record per CDR3 protein. There are about 1.4 million distinct CDR3 sequences in the sample; around 59% occur only once, and over 5% lies in the top ten. To note about this clonotype: Its antigen is undetermined.

The receptor's source is a man between 18 and 29 years old in good health. The V gene is TRBV27, the J gene TRBJ2-7, with a possible D match to TRBD1 (5 bases). Sample: blood. CDR3 residues: CASSAGQLGEQYF. The CDR3 bases are TGTGCCAGCAGTGCAGGACAACTGGGGGAGCAGTACTTC.